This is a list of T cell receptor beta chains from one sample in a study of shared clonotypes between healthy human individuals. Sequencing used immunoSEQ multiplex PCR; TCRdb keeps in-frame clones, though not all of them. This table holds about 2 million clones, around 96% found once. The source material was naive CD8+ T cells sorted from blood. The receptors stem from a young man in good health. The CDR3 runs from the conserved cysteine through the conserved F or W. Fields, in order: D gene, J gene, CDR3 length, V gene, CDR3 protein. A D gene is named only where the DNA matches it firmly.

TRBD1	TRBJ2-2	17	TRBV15	CATSRDKGAANTGELFF
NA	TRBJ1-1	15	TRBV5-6	CASSSPREGHTEAFF
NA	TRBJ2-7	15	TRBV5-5	CASSGEGTVAYEQYF
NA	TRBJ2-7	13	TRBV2	CATKGVESYEQYF
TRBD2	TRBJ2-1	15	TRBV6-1	CASSELAGLSDEQFF
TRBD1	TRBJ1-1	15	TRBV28	CASRPQGAPNTEAFF
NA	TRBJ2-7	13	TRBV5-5	CASRPPGAYEQYF
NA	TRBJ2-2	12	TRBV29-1	CSVEVDTGELFF
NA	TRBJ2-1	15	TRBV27	CASSLGVASYNEQFF
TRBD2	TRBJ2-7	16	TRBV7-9	CASSLGIGREGNEQYF
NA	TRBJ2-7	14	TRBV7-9	CASSLVGEAYEQYF
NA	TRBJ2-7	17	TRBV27	CASSFESPGHSSYEQYF
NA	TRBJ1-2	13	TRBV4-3	CASTRVVGGGYTF
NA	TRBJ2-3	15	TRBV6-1	CASSEPHLSTDTQYF
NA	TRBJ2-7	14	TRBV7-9	CASSPTLSSYEQYF
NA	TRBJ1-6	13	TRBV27	CASSLVSGSPLHF
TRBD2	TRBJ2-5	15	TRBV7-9	CASSPFSGGRETQYF
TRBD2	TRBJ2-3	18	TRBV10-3	CAISESISTSGTTDTQYF
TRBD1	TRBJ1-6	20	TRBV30	CAWTGSRDRLFDSYNSPLHF
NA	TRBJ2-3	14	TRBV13	CASRYTGYTDTQYF
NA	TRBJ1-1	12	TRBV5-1	CASSLDEAEAFF
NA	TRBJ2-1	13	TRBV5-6	CASSLTSHNEQFF
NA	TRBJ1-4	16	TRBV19	CASRTSASDSHEKLFF
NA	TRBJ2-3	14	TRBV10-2	CASTGGWGARTQYF
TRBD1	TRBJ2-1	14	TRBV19	CASSRTGPGSEQFF
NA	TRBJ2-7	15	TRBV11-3	CASSLDYGDMYEQYF
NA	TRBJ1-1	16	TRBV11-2	CASSSSTVRGDTEAFF
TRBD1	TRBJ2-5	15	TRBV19	CASSIGPTGFETQYF
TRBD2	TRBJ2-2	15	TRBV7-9	CAMTSGVKNTGELFF
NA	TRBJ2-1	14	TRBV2	CASSEMMLSNEQFF
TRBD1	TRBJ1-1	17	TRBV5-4	CASSWEEGAGKNTEAFF
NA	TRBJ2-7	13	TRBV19	CASSARGAYEQYF
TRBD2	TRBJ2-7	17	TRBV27	CASSFLGGAGETYEQYF
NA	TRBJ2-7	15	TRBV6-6	CASSYSNPGDYEQYF
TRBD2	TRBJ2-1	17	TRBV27	CASSLSIAGEYENEQFF
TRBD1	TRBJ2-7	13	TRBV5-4	CASSRGQSYEQYF
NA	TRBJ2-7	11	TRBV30	CAWSVVGEQYF
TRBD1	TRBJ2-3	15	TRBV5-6	CASSGGTGSGDTQYF
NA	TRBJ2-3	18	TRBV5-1	CASSLGEPTLDSTDTQYF
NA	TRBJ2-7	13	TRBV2	CASRTVNSYEQYF
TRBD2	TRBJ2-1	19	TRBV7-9	CASSLGVSGSLPPNGEQFF
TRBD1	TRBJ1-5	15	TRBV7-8	CASSLDEAGGQPQHF
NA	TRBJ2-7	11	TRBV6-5	CASSYGSEQYF
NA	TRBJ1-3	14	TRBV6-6	CASSQIPSGNTIYF
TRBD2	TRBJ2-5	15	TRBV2	CASSDGAGEQETQYF
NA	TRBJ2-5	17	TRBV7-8	CASSLVAMAGAGETQYF
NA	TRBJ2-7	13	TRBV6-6	CASSTYSSLEQYF
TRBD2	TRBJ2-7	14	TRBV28	CASRSTSGGYEQYF
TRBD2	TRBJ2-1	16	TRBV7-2	CASSAWPSGGYGEQFF
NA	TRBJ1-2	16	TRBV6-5	CASSYSSTGYADGYTF
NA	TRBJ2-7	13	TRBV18	CASSPPATYEQYF
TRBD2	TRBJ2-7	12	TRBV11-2	CASSRLAHEQYF
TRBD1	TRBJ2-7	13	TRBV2	CASKQDRGYEQYF
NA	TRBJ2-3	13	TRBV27	CASSLLHSDTQYF
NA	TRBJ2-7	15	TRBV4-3	CASSPGVSGSYEQYF
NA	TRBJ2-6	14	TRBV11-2	CASSVGAGANVLTF
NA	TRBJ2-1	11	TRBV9	CASSAGNEQFF
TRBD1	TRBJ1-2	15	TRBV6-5	CASKPTRGGIYGYTF
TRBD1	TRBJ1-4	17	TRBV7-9	CASSFSETGEKGEKLFF
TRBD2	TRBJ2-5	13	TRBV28	CASLSGGQETQYF